These 29 T cell receptor beta chains share one sample of origin, sequenced in a study of Ad26.COV2.S vaccination and SARS-CoV-2 variants. Treatment of the sample: roughly 19 received Ad26.COV2.S at low or high dose, single or two shots; 5 received placebo; per-sample allocation not given. Repertoires come from day 63 after the first vaccine or placebo injection. Measured with immunoSEQ multiplex PCR; TCRdb has only the in-frame clones, and not every one. The sample contains about 350,000 clones, around nine tenths of which appear only once. Sequences were derived from peripheral blood, sampled in a trial of Ad26.COV2.S vaccine versus placebo. The source of these receptors is a person between 18 and 59 years old who received the Ad26.COV2.S COVID-19 vaccine or a placebo.

Many counts were recorded for this clone. V and J are TRBV5-4 and TRBJ1-6; a possible D gene is TRBD1 (6 bases). This CDR3 has 14 amino acids. Trimming shortened V by 3 bases and J by 6 bases, and 10 bases separated the two germline ends. The germline V gene encodes CDR1 SGHNT and CDR2 YYREEE (reference sequence). CDR3 loop: CASSSDRANSPLHF. The DNA of the CDR3 is TGTGCCAGCAGCTCGGACAGAGCTAATTCACCCCTCCACTTT.

This clone was observed a few times. The V gene is TRBV7-9, the J gene TRBJ1-1, with D possibly TRBD1 on 5 matching bases. Germline CDR1 SEHNR, CDR2 FQNEAQ (reference sequence). V was shortened by 3 bases and J by 1 base, with 9 bases between the two germline ends. The CDR3 runs to 14 residues. The CDR3 nucleotides read TGTGCCAGCAGCTTGTCAGGGACGAACACTGAAGCTTTCTTT. Protein sequence: CASSLSGTNTEAFF.

The chain has TRBV5-1 and TRBJ2-3; 8 nucleotides agree with TRBD2. Trimming took 4 bases from V and 4 from J; bases not matched to a gene: 5. The germline CDR1 and CDR2 sequences are SGHRS and YFSETQ. This CDR3 comprises 14 residues. The CDR3 protein is CASSEGLASDTQYF. The CDR3 DNA follows: TGCGCCAGCAGCGAAGGACTAGCTTCAGATACGCAGTATTTT. The complete variable domain, with remaining parts taken from reference TRBV5-1 and TRBJ2-3, reads KAGVTQTPRYLIKTRGQQVTLSCSPISGHRSVSWYQQTPGQGLQFLFEYFSETQRNKGNFPGRFSGRQFSNSRSEMNVSTLELGDSALYLCASSEGLASDTQYFGPGTRLTVL.

The chain is built from TRBV2 and TRBJ2-7, with 7 bases that match TRBD1. This CDR3 is built from 15 residues. Germline lookup yields CDR1 SNHLY and CDR2 FYNNEI. The V segment lost 6 bases and the J segment 4 bases; nucleotides outside the gene matches: 12. CDR3 DNA: TGTGCCAGCAGACCTAGACAGGGACGAGGTTACGAGCAGTACTTC. It is translated as CASRPRQGRGYEQYF.

The chain recombines TRBV4-3 with TRBJ2-1; 7 nucleotides line up with TRBD1. This CDR3 comprises 14 residues. Germline CDR1 LGHNA, CDR2 YSLEER. Trimming at V came to 4 bases and at J to 4 bases, leaving 4 bases not matched to a gene. In nucleotides, the CDR3 is TGCGCCAGCAGCCGGTCGGACAGGTACAATGAGCAGTTCTTC. Its translation: CASSRSDRYNEQFF.

The chain has TRBV12-3 or TRBV12-4 and TRBJ2-1; D gene uncertain. The CDR3 covers 13 residues. The V end lost 7 bases, the J end lost 9 bases, and 16 bases lay between the germline ends. The CDR3 spells CASTPTRGGEQFF. CDR3 nucleotides: TGTGCCAGCACTCCTACCAGAGGCGGTGAGCAGTTCTTC.

V usage is TRBV2 and J usage is TRBJ2-3, with 13 bases fitting TRBD2. Unmatched junction bases numbered 2, after V lost 5 bases and J lost 3 bases. This CDR3 comprises 15 residues. Looked up from germline, CDR1 is SNHLY and CDR2 is FYNNEI. The CDR3 DNA sequence: TGTGCCAGCAGTCCGACTAGCGGGAGGACAGATACGCAGTATTTT. Encoded protein: CASSPTSGRTDTQYF.

The chain recombines TRBV19 with TRBJ1-5, with D perhaps TRBD1 (5 bases). Trimming pared 5 bases from V and 4 bases from J, leaving 6 bases between. This CDR3 contains 12 residues. CDR1 and CDR2 from the germline V gene are LNHDA and SQIVND (reference sequence). CDR3 coding DNA: TGTGCCAGTAGTGACAGTAATCAGCCCCAGCATTTT. Protein sequence: CASSDSNQPQHF.

The rearrangement links TRBV4-2 to TRBJ1-1; D call uncertain. CDR3 size: 15 residues. Trimming left V 0 bases short and J 2 bases short, with 10 bases between. Germline CDR1 and CDR2: LGHNA and YNFKEQ. CDR3 loop: CASSQEGSYNTEAFF. For the CDR3, the DNA is TGTGCCAGCAGCCAAGAAGGATCCTACAACACTGAAGCTTTCTTT.

This chain uses TRBV7-2 with TRBJ2-3; D gene uncertain. This CDR3 is 14 amino acids long. Between the trimmed V and J ends, which lost 7 bases and 6 bases, there was a span of 17 bases. The germline gives CDR1 SGHTA, CDR2 FQGNSA. The CDR3 protein is CASNSVGKRDTQYF. CDR3 sequence (DNA): TGTGCCAGCAACTCGGTAGGGAAGAGGGATACGCAGTATTTT. Based on the CDR3 plus reference TRBV7-2 and TRBJ2-3, the full variable domain is GAGVSQSPSNKVTEKGKDVELRCDPISGHTALYWYRQSLGQGLEFLIYFQGNSAPDKSGLPSDRFSAERTGGSVSTLTIQRTQQEDSAVYLCASNSVGKRDTQYFGPGTRLTVL.

DNA for the CDR3: TGCGCCAGCAGCCAAGATAATGGCAGAGGGGGGAATGAGCAGTTCTTC. Translated: CASSQDNGRGGNEQFF. The rearrangement links TRBV4-1 to TRBJ2-1; TRBD1 or TRBD2 may be the D gene (6 bases each). The CDR3 loop spans 16 amino acids. V gave up 0 bases and J gave up 7 bases, with 16 bases separating them. The germline V gene encodes CDR1 MGHRA and CDR2 YSYEKL.

CDR3 amino acids: CASSQADSSNSPLHF. CDR3 DNA sequence: TGTGCCAGCAGCCAAGCCGATAGCTCCAATTCACCCCTCCACTTT. This chain links TRBV3-1 (or the pseudogene TRBV3-2) with TRBJ1-6; no clear D gene. The germline V gene encodes CDR1 LGHDT and CDR2 YNNKEL (reference sequence). V was clipped by 1 base and J by 7 bases, with 11 bases between them. CDR3 length equals 15 residues.

This clone was detected only once. This chain uses TRBV7-9 with TRBJ1-2, with 10 bases that match TRBD1. The CDR3 is made up of 16 amino acids. Germline CDR1 is SEHNR and CDR2 is FQNEAQ (reference sequence). Unmatched junction bases numbered 11, after V lost 2 bases and J lost 8 bases. CDR3 nucleotides: TGTGCCAGCAGCTTACCCGTGACAGGGGGCTCGGGAGGCTACACCTTC. Encoded protein: CASSLPVTGGSGGYTF. The full variable domain, in which reference TRBV7-9 and TRBJ1-2 provide the parts outside the CDR3, is DTGVSQNPRHKITKRGQNVTFRCDPISEHNRLYWYRQTLGQGPEFLTYFQNEAQLEKSRLLSDRFSAERPKGSFSTLEIQRTEQGDSAMYLCASSLPVTGGSGGYTFGSGTRLTVV.

This chain connects TRBV27 to TRBJ2-5; D gene uncertain. The CDR3 sequence is 15 residues long. The germline V gene encodes CDR1 MNHEY and CDR2 SMNVEV (reference sequence). V lost 2 bases and J lost 5, with 15 bases in between. In DNA, the CDR3 is TGTGCCAGCAGTTTAGTAAGAGGAGTCCAGGAGACCCAGTACTTC. Translation: CASSLVRGVQETQYF.

The CDR3 coding sequence is TGTGCCAGCAGCTTGGAGGGAGGGACGCAGTATTTT. Protein sequence: CASSLEGGTQYF. The chain carries TRBV5-4 and TRBJ2-3; 7 nucleotides match TRBD2. V gave up 0 bases and J gave up 9 bases; unmatched junction bases: 1. This CDR3 comprises 12 residues. Germline CDR1 is SGHNT and CDR2 is YYREEE (reference sequence).

With respect to this clone: One end of the junction varies from germline; a read error may be responsible. The chain carries TRBV20-1 and TRBJ1-1; TRBD1 is a possible D gene (5 bases). Per germline, CDR1 DFQATT and CDR2 SNEGSKA (reference sequence). This CDR3 is built from 12 residues. The CDR3 is CSASWGNPEAFF. DNA of the CDR3: TGCAGTGCTAGTTGGGGGAACCCTGAAGCTTTCTTT.

V gene TRBV6-5 combines with J gene TRBJ1-5; the match to TRBD1 covers 8 bases. The V segment lost 5 bases and the J segment 7 bases; nucleotides outside the gene matches: 10. Per the germline V gene, CDR1 is MNHEY and CDR2 is SVGAGI. CDR3 length equals 15 residues. The CDR3 nucleotides are TGTGCCAGCAGTCTGGACGGACAGGGCAGGCAGCCCCAGCATTTT. Amino acid sequence: CASSLDGQGRQPQHF.

This rearrangement joins TRBV11-2 to TRBJ1-3; no firm D call. This CDR3 region has 18 residues. Germline V gene lookup returns CDR1 SGHAT and CDR2 FQNNGV. V gave up 5 bases and J gave up 0 bases, with 20 bases separating them. CDR3 sequence reads: CASSLLSQTGSSGNTIYF. The CDR3 nucleotides are TGTGCCAGCAGCCTACTTAGCCAGACCGGGAGCTCTGGAAACACCATATATTTT. Full variable domain (rest looked up from reference TRBV11-2 and TRBJ1-3): EAGVAQSPRYKIIEKRQSVAFWCNPISGHATLYWYQQILGQGPKLLIQFQNNGVVDDSQLPKDRFSAERLKGVDSTLKIQPAKLEDSAVYLCASSLLSQTGSSGNTIYFGEGSWLTVV.

This clone was recorded a few times. This chain connects TRBV28 to TRBJ1-5; D gene uncertain. The CDR3 consists of 16 residues. V dropped 5 bases and J dropped 0 bases, with 14 bases sitting between them. Germline V gene lookup returns CDR1 MDHEN and CDR2 SYDVKM. The CDR3 region has the DNA TGTGCCAGCAGTAGGATGGACGGTTATAGCAATCAGCCCCAGCATTTT. This sequence encodes CASSRMDGYSNQPQHF.

The gene calls are TRBV10-3 and TRBJ1-4, with 8 bases matching TRBD1. This CDR3 spans 17 amino acids. V shed 2 bases, J shed 7 bases, and the junction held 12 bases outside the gene matches. CDR1 and CDR2 (germline): ENHRY, SYGVKD. The CDR3 is CAISEQAGGASGEKLFF. The CDR3 coding sequence is TGTGCCATCAGTGAGCAGGCAGGGGGCGCGTCCGGTGAAAAACTGTTTTTT.

This clone came up once. The V call is TRBV11-1, the J call TRBJ2-5; D uncertain. The CDR3 contains 15 residues. Germline CDR1 SGHAT, CDR2 FQDESV (reference sequence). The V end lost 1 base, the J end lost 4 bases, and 13 bases lay between the germline ends. The CDR3 DNA follows: TGTGCCAGCAGCTTAGTCGGGTACCAAGGAGAGACCCAGTACTTC. Its protein product is CASSLVGYQGETQYF. Drawing the rest from reference TRBV11-1 and TRBJ2-5, the complete variable domain is EAEVAQSPRYKITEKSQAVAFWCDPISGHATLYWYRQILGQGPELLVQFQDESVVDDSQLPKDRFSAERLKGVDSTLKIQPAELGDSAMYLCASSLVGYQGETQYFGPGTRLLVL.

The chain carries TRBV7-3 and TRBJ2-3, with D uncertain. V was clipped by 5 bases and J by 0 bases, with 15 bases between them. Per the germline V gene, CDR1 is SGHTA and CDR2 is FQGTGA. The CDR3 extends over 16 amino acids. CDR3 in amino acids: CASSPSPQPSTDTQYF. CDR3 DNA sequence: TGTGCCAGCAGCCCATCGCCTCAGCCTAGCACAGATACGCAGTATTTT.

This chain links TRBV3-1 (or the pseudogene TRBV3-2) with TRBJ2-1; 8 nucleotides agree with TRBD2. Germline-derived CDR1 and CDR2 are LGHDT and YNNKEL (reference sequence). The length of the CDR3 is 15 residues. V lost 1 base and J lost 9; bases outside the gene matches: 8. The CDR3 DNA sequence: TGTGCCAGCAGCCAAGCGGGGCGGGAGGCCGGTGAGCAGTTCTTC. Its translation is CASSQAGREAGEQFF.

V usage is TRBV2 and J usage is TRBJ1-1; 7 nucleotides agree with TRBD1. This CDR3 region has 14 residues. J was trimmed by 1 base and V by 3 bases; bases with no gene match: 2. The germline V gene has CDR1 SNHLY and CDR2 FYNNEI. CDR3 in amino acids: CASSDRTGNTEAFF. CDR3 DNA sequence: TGTGCCAGCAGTGATCGGACAGGGAACACTGAAGCTTTCTTT. The whole variable domain, filled in from reference TRBV2 and TRBJ1-1, reads EPEVTQTPSHQVTQMGQEVILRCVPISNHLYFYWYRQILGQKVEFLVSFYNNEISEKSEIFDDQFSVERPDGSNFTLKIRSTKLEDSAMYFCASSDRTGNTEAFFGQGTRLTVV.

The V call is TRBV7-8, the J call TRBJ1-1; weak D call: TRBD1 (5 bases). Per the germline V gene, CDR1 is SGHVS and CDR2 is FQNEAQ. The CDR3 is 14 residues long. V gave up 2 bases and J gave up 3 bases, with 10 bases separating them. As DNA, the CDR3 is TGTGCCAGCAGCTTAAGCGGGGCGGACACTGAAGCTTTCTTT. This codes for CASSLSGADTEAFF.

The rearrangement links TRBV14 to TRBJ2-5; TRBD1 or TRBD2 may be the D gene (5 bases each). V was pared by 4 bases and J by 5 bases, with 11 bases between. CDR1 is SGHDN and CDR2 is FVKESK in the germline V gene. This CDR3 is 13 amino acids long. The CDR3 DNA reads TGTGCCAGCAGCCGTAGAGGGACGGAGACCCAGTACTTC. Protein sequence: CASSRRGTETQYF.

The V call is TRBV5-1, the J call TRBJ2-3; D not resolved. V was trimmed by 0 bases and J by 4 bases, leaving 9 bases between them. Germline V gene lookup returns CDR1 SGHRS and CDR2 YFSETQ. CDR3 size: 14 residues. CDR3: CASSLAVGSDTQYF. The DNA of the CDR3 is TGCGCCAGCAGCTTGGCCGTTGGGTCAGATACGCAGTATTTT. Full variable domain (missing parts from reference TRBV5-1 and TRBJ2-3): KAGVTQTPRYLIKTRGQQVTLSCSPISGHRSVSWYQQTPGQGLQFLFEYFSETQRNKGNFPGRFSGRQFSNSRSEMNVSTLELGDSALYLCASSLAVGSDTQYFGPGTRLTVL.

Written as DNA, the CDR3 is TGTGCCAGTAGTATGGGCAGAGCATCTGGAAACACCATATATTTT. Encoded protein: CASSMGRASGNTIYF. This chain links TRBV19 with TRBJ1-3; no clear D gene. CDR3 size: 15 residues. Germline assignment: CDR1 LNHDA and CDR2 SQIVND (reference sequence). V was trimmed by 3 bases and J by 1 base, leaving 10 bases between them.

V and J are TRBV3-1 (or the pseudogene TRBV3-2) and TRBJ1-1; D is uncertain. V was clipped by 1 base and J by 4 bases, with 7 bases between them. This CDR3 comprises 13 residues. Germline V gene lookup returns CDR1 LGHDT and CDR2 YNNKEL (reference sequence). CDR3 DNA sequence: TGTGCCAGCAGCCAAGTGGTGGGCACTGAAGCTTTCTTT. It encodes CASSQVVGTEAFF.